This T cell receptor (beta chain) is from a study of glioma-infiltrating T cells after dendritic cell vaccination. TCRdb keeps only in-frame clones here, not all; method: immunoSEQ multiplex PCR. The profile shows 100,000 or so clones, about 85% of them singletons. The germline gives CDR1 MNHEY, CDR2 SMNVEV (reference sequence). The CDR3 length is 13 residues. V gave up 0 bases and J gave up 9 bases, with 9 bases separating them. General observations from the study: No direct clonality-survival link was found; a diverse polyclonal response may matter.

This clone was seen a single time. Its specificity is unknown. As to time point: after dendritic cell vaccination, including at tumor progression/relapse. No glioblastoma patient carried an isocitrate dehydrogenase mutation. The J gene is TRBJ2-1, the V gene TRBV27; D call uncertain. This clonotype was obtained from a human donor with glioblastoma. Source: blood, taken after dendritic cell vaccination. CDR3 sequence reads: CASSLSSQGEQFF. The CDR3, as DNA: TGTGCCAGCAGTTTATCTAGCCAAGGTGAGCAGTTCTTC.